This TCR beta chain was identified in a study of T-cell memory formation after mild COVID-19. Study results and caveats: Clones shrinking from day 15 to 85 showed even CD4/CD8 mixes; later expanders tilted CD4+.

The CDR3 has 16 residues. CDR1 is KGHSY and CDR2 is FQNENV in the germline V gene. The junction had 9 bases not matched to a gene; V was cut back by 2 bases and J by 5 bases. This clonotype was counted between two and nine times. The antigen remains undetermined. 5'RACE primed from the constant segment yielded TCR alpha and TCR beta cDNA libraries bearing sample barcodes and UMIs. Each CDR3 protein gets one entry after TCRdb re-called the 5' RACE reads with MiXCR. The sample shows about 470,000 distinct CDR3 sequences, more than 20% of them seen only once. The J gene is TRBJ2-7, the V gene TRBV16; 10 positions agree with TRBD1. This TCR was recovered from an adult woman who had mild COVID-19 (a few samples of this study predate the infection). Cell type and time point are not known. The specimen was PBMCs or a T cell subset sorted from them (not recorded which). CDR3 sequence: CASSQAGTGVLNEQYF. Here the CDR3 DNA reads TGTGCCAGCAGCCAAGCCGGGACAGGGGTATTAAACGAGCAGTACTTC.